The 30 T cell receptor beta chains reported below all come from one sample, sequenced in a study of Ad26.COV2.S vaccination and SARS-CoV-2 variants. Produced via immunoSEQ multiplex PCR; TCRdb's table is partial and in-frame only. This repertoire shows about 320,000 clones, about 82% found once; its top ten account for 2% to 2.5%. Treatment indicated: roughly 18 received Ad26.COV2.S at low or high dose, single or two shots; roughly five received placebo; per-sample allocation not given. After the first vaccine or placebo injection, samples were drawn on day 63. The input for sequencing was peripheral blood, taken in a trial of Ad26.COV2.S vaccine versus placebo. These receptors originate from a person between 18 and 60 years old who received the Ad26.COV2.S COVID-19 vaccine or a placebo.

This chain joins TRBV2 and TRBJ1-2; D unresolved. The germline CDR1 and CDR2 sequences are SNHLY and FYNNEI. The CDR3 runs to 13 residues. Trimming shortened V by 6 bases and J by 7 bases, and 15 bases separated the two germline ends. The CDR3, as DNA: TGTGCCAGCAGCCTGGATCCAAGTGCTGGCTACACCTTC. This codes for CASSLDPSAGYTF.

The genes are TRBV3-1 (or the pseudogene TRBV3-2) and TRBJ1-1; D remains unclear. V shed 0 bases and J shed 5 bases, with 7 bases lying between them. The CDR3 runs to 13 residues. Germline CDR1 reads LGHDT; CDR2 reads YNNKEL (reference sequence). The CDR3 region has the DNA TGTGCCAGCAGCCAAGAAAGGCGGACTGAAGCTTTCTTT. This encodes CASSQERRTEAFF.

The CDR3 reads CASSRGPTEQYF. The CDR3 bases are TGTGCCAGTAGCCGGGGCCCCACCGAGCAGTACTTC. The chain recombines TRBV19 with TRBJ2-7; perhaps D is TRBD1 or TRBD2 (5 bases each). The ends were cut back, 6 bases at V and 6 bases at J, with 12 bases in the middle. The CDR3 is 12 residues long. The germline V gene has CDR1 LNHDA and CDR2 SQIVND (reference sequence).

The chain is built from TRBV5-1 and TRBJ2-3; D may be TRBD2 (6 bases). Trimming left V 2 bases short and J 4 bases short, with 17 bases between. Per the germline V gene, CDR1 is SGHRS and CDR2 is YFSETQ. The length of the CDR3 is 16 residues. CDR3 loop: CASSLTGTRRPDTQYF. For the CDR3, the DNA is TGCGCCAGCAGCTTAACCGGGACTCGAAGACCAGATACGCAGTATTTT.

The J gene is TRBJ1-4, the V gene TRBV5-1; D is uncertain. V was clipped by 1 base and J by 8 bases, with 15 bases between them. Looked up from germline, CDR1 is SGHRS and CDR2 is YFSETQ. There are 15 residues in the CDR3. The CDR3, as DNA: TGCGCCAGCAGCTTGAGGTCGTCAAGCCCCGAAAAACTGTTTTTT. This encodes CASSLRSSSPEKLFF.

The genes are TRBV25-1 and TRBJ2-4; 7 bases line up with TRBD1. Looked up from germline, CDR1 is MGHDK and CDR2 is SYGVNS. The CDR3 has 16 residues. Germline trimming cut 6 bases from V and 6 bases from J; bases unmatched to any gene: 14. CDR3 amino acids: CASSETGERLGNIQYF. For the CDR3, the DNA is TGTGCCAGCAGCGAAACAGGGGAGCGCCTAGGAAACATTCAGTACTTC.

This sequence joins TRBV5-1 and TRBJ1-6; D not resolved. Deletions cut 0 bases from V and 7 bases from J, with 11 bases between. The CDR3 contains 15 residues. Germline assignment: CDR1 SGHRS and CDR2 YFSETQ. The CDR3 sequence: CASSLGGNGNSPLHF. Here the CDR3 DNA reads TGCGCCAGCAGCTTGGGAGGGAATGGAAATTCACCCCTCCACTTT.

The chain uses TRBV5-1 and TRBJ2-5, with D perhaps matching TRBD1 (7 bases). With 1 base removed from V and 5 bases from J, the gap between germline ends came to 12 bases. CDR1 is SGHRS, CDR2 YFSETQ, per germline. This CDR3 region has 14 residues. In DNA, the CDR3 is TGCGCCAGCAGCTTGCAGGGGGGTTTGGAGACCCAGTACTTC. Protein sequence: CASSLQGGLETQYF.

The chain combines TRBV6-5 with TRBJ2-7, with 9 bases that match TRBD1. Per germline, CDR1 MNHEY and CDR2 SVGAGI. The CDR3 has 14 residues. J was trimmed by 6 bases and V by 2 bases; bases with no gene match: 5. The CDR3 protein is CASSYQGTGSEQYF. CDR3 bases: TGTGCCAGCAGTTACCAGGGGACAGGGAGCGAGCAGTACTTC.

The CDR3 loop reads CASSLLAANTGELFF. As DNA, the CDR3 is TGTGCCAGCAGCTTACTAGCAGCTAACACCGGGGAGCTGTTTTTT. The chain joins TRBV7-9 to TRBJ2-2; perhaps TRBD2 as D (5 bases). The germline CDR1 and CDR2 sequences are SEHNR and FQNEAQ (reference sequence). This CDR3 spans 15 amino acids. Trimming took 2 bases from V and 2 from J, leaving 9 bases between them.

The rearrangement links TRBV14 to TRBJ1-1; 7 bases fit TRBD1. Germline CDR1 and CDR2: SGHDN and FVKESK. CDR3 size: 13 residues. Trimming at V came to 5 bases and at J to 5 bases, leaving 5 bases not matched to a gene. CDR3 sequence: CASSSQGVTEAFF. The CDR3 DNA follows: TGTGCCAGCAGCTCGCAGGGGGTTACTGAAGCTTTCTTT.

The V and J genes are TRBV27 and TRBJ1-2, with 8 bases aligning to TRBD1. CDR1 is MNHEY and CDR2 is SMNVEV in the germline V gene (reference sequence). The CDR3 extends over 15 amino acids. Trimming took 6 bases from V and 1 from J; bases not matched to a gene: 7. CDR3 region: CASSYRGYDNYGYTF. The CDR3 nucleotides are TGTGCCAGCAGCTACAGGGGGTATGATAACTATGGCTACACCTTC.

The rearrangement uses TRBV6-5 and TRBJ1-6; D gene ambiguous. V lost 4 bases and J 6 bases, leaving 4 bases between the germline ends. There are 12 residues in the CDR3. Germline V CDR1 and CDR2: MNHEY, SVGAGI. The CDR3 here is CASSWGNSPLHF. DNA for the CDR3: TGTGCCAGCAGTTGGGGTAATTCACCCCTCCACTTT.

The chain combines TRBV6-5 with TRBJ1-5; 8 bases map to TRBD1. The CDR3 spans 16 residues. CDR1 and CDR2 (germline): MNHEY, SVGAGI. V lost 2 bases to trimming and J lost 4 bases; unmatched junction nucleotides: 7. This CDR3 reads CASSYLRTGTNQPQHF. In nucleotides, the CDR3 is TGTGCCAGCAGTTACCTTCGGACAGGGACAAATCAGCCCCAGCATTTT.

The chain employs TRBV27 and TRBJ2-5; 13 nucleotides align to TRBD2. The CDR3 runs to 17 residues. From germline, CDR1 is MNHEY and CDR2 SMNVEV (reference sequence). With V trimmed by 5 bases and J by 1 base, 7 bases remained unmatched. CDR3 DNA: TGTGCCAGCAGTCATTATAGGACTAGCGGGGGCCAAGAGACCCAGTACTTC. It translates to CASSHYRTSGGQETQYF.

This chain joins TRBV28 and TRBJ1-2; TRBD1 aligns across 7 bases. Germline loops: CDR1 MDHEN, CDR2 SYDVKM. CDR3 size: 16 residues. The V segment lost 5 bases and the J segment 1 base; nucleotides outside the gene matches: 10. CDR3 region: CASSKGTDHYNYGYTF. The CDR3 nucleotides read TGTGCCAGCAGTAAAGGGACAGACCATTATAACTATGGCTACACCTTC.

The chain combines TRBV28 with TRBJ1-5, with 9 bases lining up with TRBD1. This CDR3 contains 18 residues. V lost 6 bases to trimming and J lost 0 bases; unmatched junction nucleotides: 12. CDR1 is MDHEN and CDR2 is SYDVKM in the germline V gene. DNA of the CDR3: TGTGCCAGCAGGGAAACAGGGGGCGCGGGTTTTAGCAATCAGCCCCAGCATTTT. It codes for CASRETGGAGFSNQPQHF.

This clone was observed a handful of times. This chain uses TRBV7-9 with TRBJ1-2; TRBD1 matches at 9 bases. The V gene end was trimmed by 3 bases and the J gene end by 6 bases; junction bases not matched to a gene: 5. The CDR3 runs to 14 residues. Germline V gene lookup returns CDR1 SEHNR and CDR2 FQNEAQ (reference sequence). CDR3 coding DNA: TGTGCCAGCAGCTTCTTTCGGACAGGGGATGGCTACACCTTC. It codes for CASSFFRTGDGYTF.

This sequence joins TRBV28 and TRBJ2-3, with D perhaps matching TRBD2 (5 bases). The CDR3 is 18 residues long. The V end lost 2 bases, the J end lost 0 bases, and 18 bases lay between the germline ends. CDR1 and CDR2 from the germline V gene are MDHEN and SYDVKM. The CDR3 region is CASSLAGVLGSSTDTQYF. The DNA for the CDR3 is TGTGCCAGCAGTTTAGCCGGCGTACTAGGCTCTAGCACAGATACGCAGTATTTT. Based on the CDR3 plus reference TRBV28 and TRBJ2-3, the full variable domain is DVKVTQSSRYLVKRTGEKVFLECVQDMDHENMFWYRQDPGLGLRLIYFSYDVKMKEKGDIPEGYSVSREKKERFSLILESASTNQTSMYLCASSLAGVLGSSTDTQYFGPGTRLTVL.

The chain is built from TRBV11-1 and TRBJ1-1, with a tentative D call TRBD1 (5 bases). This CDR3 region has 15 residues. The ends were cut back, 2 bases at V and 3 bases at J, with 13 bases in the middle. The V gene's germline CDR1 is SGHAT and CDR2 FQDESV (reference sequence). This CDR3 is CASSLTGGMYTEAFF. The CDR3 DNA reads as TGTGCCAGCAGCTTAACGGGGGGTATGTACACTGAAGCTTTCTTT.

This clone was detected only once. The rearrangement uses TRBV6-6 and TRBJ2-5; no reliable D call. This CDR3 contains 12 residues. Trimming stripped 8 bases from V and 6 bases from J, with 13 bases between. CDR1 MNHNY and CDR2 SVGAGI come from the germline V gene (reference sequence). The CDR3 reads CASSASGQTQYF. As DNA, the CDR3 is TGTGCCAGCTCTGCGTCCGGACAGACCCAGTACTTC.

The CDR3 region has the DNA TGCGCCAGCAGCTTGAATCAGGGAAGCACCGGGGAGCTGTTTTTT. The encoded protein is CASSLNQGSTGELFF. The chain combines TRBV5-1 with TRBJ2-2; possibly TRBD1 for D (5 bases). In germline, CDR1 is SGHRS, CDR2 YFSETQ. CDR3 length: 15 amino acids. The V end was cut by 1 base, the J end by 4 bases, with 11 bases between. The full variable domain, in which reference TRBV5-1 and TRBJ2-2 provide the parts outside the CDR3, is KAGVTQTPRYLIKTRGQQVTLSCSPISGHRSVSWYQQTPGQGLQFLFEYFSETQRNKGNFPGRFSGRQFSNSRSEMNVSTLELGDSALYLCASSLNQGSTGELFFGEGSRLTVL.

CDR3 protein: CASSYFRGRLDEQYF. CDR3 DNA: TGTGCCAGCAGTTATTTCAGGGGGAGGTTGGACGAGCAGTACTTC. The V call is TRBV27, the J call TRBJ2-7; D is possibly TRBD1 (7 bases). There are 15 residues in the CDR3. Germline V CDR1 and CDR2: MNHEY, SMNVEV (reference sequence). Trimming pared 4 bases from V and 5 bases from J, leaving 18 bases between.

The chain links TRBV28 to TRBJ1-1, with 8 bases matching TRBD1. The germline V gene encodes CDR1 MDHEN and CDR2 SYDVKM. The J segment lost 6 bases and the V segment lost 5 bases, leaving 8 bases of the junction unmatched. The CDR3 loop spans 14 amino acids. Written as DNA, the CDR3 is TGTGCCAGCAGTCCGGACAGGGCAGGGTCTGAAGCTTTCTTT. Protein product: CASSPDRAGSEAFF.

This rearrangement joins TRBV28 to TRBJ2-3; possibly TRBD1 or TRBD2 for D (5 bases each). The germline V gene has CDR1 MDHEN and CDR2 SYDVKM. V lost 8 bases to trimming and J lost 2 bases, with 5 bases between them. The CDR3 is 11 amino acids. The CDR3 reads CASGTTDTQYF. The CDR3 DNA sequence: TGTGCCAGCGGGACCACAGATACGCAGTATTTT.

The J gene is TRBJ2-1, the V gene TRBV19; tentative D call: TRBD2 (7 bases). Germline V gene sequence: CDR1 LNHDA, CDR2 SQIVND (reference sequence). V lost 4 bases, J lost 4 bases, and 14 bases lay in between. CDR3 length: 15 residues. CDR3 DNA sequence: TGTGCCAGTAGTAGCCGGGGGGCAGGTTACAATGAGCAGTTCTTC. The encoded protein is CASSSRGAGYNEQFF.

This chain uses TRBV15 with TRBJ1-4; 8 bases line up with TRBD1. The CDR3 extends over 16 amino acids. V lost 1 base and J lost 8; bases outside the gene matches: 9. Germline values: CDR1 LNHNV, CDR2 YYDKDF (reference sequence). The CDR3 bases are TGTGCCACCAGCAGAGGATCGGGACAGGTGGACGAAAAACTGTTTTTT. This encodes CATSRGSGQVDEKLFF.

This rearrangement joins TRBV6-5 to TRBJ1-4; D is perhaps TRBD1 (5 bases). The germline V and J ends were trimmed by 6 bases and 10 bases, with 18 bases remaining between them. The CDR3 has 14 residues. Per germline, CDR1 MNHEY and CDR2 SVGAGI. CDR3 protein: CASSPHGSGGKLFF. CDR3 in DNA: TGTGCCAGCAGCCCACATGGTTCGGGGGGAAAACTGTTTTTT.

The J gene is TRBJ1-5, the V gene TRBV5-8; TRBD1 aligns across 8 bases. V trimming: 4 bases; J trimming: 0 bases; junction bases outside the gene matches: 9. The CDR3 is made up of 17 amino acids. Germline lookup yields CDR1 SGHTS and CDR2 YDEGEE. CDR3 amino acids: CASSPNRGAYSNQPQHF. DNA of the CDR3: TGTGCCAGCAGCCCCAACAGGGGGGCCTATAGCAATCAGCCCCAGCATTTT.

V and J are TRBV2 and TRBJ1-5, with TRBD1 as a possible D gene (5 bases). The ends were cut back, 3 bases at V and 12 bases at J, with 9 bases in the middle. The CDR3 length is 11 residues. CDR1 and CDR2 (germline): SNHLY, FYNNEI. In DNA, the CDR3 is TGTGCCAGCAGTGACGCGGGACTCCAGCATTTT. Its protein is CASSDAGLQHF.